These T cell receptor beta chains were read from a single sample in a study of blood T cell repertoires in COVID-19. Profiling relied on immunoSEQ multiplex PCR, and the TCRdb table lists in-frame clones only, not all of them. Counted here are some 120,000 clones, 90% occurring once; the ten biggest clones make up over 3.5%. Material for sequencing was peripheral blood. The receptors here all came from a man aged 50-59 years with active COVID-19. The CDR3 runs from the conserved cysteine through the conserved F or W. The D gene is left open where the match is weak. A row's size may be missing; if present it is once, few, many or a size class.

j_call clone_size d_call v_call cdr3_aa cdr3_nt
TRBJ2-3 . . TRBV7-9 CASSLEGSTDTQYF TGTGCCAGCAGCTTAGAGGGGAGCACAGATACGCAGTATTTT
TRBJ1-1 . TRBD1 TRBV5-1 CASSLTPYRGMNTEAFF TGCGCCAGCAGCTTAACTCCTTACAGGGGAATGAACACTGAAGCTTTCTTT
TRBJ2-5 . . TRBV12-3/TRBV12-4 CASSRDSLETQYF TGTGCCAGCAGCCGGGACTCCCTGGAGACCCAGTACTTC
TRBJ2-3 . TRBD2 TRBV5-6 CASSLVSGGAIDTQYF TGTGCCAGCAGCTTGGTTTCCGGGGGGGCAATAGATACGCAGTATTTT
TRBJ1-6 once . TRBV11-2 CASSAGQYNSPLHF TGTGCCAGCAGCGCAGGACAGTATAATTCACCCCTCCACTTT
TRBJ1-1 . . TRBV14 CASSPVSGRGTEAFF TGTGCCAGCAGCCCCGTTTCGGGCCGGGGCACTGAAGCTTTCTTT
TRBJ1-2 . . TRBV4-1 CASSQGAGMGMYGYTF TGCGCCAGCAGCCAAGGAGCGGGTATGGGGATGTATGGCTACACCTTC
TRBJ1-4 . TRBD1 TRBV6-5 CASRRDRGGEKLFF TGTGCCAGCAGAAGGGACAGGGGTGGTGAAAAACTGTTTTTT
TRBJ1-4 . TRBD1 TRBV7-9 CASSRMTGGNEKLFF TGTGCCAGCAGCCGAATGACAGGGGGGAATGAAAAACTGTTTTTT
TRBJ1-2 . . TRBV7-3 CASSLGPRDGYTF TGTGCCAGCAGCTTAGGTCCCAGGGATGGCTACACCTTC
TRBJ1-5 . TRBD1 TRBV14 CASSQRQGGQPQHF TGTGCCAGCAGCCAGCGCCAGGGGGGTCAGCCCCAGCATTTT
TRBJ1-5 . . TRBV19 CASSDTGSWGNQPQHF TGTGCCAGTAGTGATACAGGGTCTTGGGGCAATCAGCCCCAGCATTTT
TRBJ2-5 . TRBD2 TRBV25-1 CASSAPLGGQETQYF TGTGCCAGCAGTGCCCCTCTCGGGGGGCAAGAGACCCAGTACTTC
TRBJ2-3 . TRBD1 TRBV4-1 CASSQGQSSFFSTDTQYF TGCGCCAGCAGCCAGGGACAGTCCTCCTTTTTTAGCACAGATACGCAGTATTTT
TRBJ2-7 . TRBD1 TRBV15 CATSTRAGGQGTYEQYF TGTGCCACCAGCACCAGAGCCGGGGGACAGGGAACCTACGAGCAGTACTTC
TRBJ1-6 . . TRBV2 CASSAQVYNSPLHF TGTGCCAGCAGTGCACAGGTCTATAATTCACCCCTCCACTTT
TRBJ2-5 . . TRBV18 CASSQTAQETQYF TGTGCCAGCTCACAGACAGCACAAGAGACCCAGTACTTC
TRBJ1-2 . . TRBV12-3/TRBV12-4 CASSPSDYGYTF TGTGCCAGCAGTCCCAGTGACTATGGCTACACCTTC
TRBJ2-1 . TRBD2 TRBV5-1 CASSYRPSGGSYEQFF TGCGCCAGCAGCTATCGTCCTAGCGGGGGTAGCTATGAGCAGTTCTTC
TRBJ1-5 few TRBD1 TRBV27 CASSFRPPGQGTQPQHF TGTGCCAGCAGTTTCCGCCCTCCGGGACAGGGGACCCAGCCCCAGCATTTT
TRBJ1-2 once TRBD1 TRBV5-6 CASSLVPGTGDGYTF TGTGCCAGCAGCTTGGTTCCGGGGACAGGGGACGGCTACACCTTC
TRBJ1-5 few . TRBV6-6 CASSYSSGLSNQPQHF TGTGCCAGCAGTTACTCGAGCGGGCTTAGCAATCAGCCCCAGCATTTT
TRBJ2-1 . TRBD2 TRBV30 CAWRLSGRGGEQFF TGTGCCTGGAGGCTTAGCGGGAGAGGGGGTGAGCAGTTCTTC
TRBJ2-1 . TRBD2 TRBV7-2 CASSSLPSGSYNEQFF TGTGCCAGCAGCTCCCTGCCTAGCGGCTCCTACAATGAGCAGTTCTTC
TRBJ2-5 . TRBD1 TRBV9 CASSVGTGNRETQYF TGTGCCAGCAGCGTAGGGACAGGGAATCGAGAGACCCAGTACTTC
TRBJ2-7 . TRBD1 TRBV5-1 CASSLTGQGPSYEQYF TGCGCCAGCAGCTTGACCGGACAGGGTCCATCCTACGAGCAGTACTTC
TRBJ1-6 few . TRBV2 CASFADTNSPLHF TGTGCCAGCTTTGCAGATACTAATTCACCCCTCCACTTT
TRBJ2-3 . TRBD2 TRBV4-1 CASSQDLAGGPGDTQYF TGCGCCAGCAGCCAAGATTTAGCGGGAGGGCCAGGAGATACGCAGTATTTT
TRBJ1-5 . TRBD1 TRBV6-2/TRBV6-3 CASSPGGSLNQPQHF TGTGCCAGCAGTCCAGGGGGCTCCCTTAATCAGCCCCAGCATTTT
TRBJ1-1 . . TRBV5-4 CASSLGRRDTEAFF TGTGCCAGCAGCTTGGGCAGGCGCGACACTGAAGCTTTCTTT
TRBJ2-1 . . TRBV14 CASSLTGPSAEQFF TGTGCCAGCAGCCTTACAGGCCCTTCGGCGGAGCAGTTCTTC
TRBJ2-7 . . TRBV5-1 CASGQGGEQYF TGCGCCAGCGGGCAGGGGGGCGAGCAGTACTTC
TRBJ2-5 . . TRBV5-3 CARSSPGHRVTQYF TGTGCCAGAAGCTCACCGGGACACCGGGTGACCCAGTACTTC
TRBJ2-3 . TRBD2 TRBV7-9 CASSPGGGNTDTQYF TGTGCCAGCAGCCCCGGGGGGGGGAACACAGATACGCAGTATTTT
TRBJ2-5 . . TRBV4-2 CASSQGPPGGNQETQYF TGTGCCAGCAGCCAAGGCCCTCCCGGGGGTAACCAAGAGACCCAGTACTTC
TRBJ2-1 . TRBD1 TRBV29-1 CSVVQGVWEQFF TGCAGCGTTGTGCAGGGGGTTTGGGAGCAGTTCTTC
TRBJ2-5 . TRBD2 TRBV9 CASSHGGAGGPQETQYF TGTGCCAGCAGCCACGGGGGAGCGGGAGGGCCACAAGAGACCCAGTACTTC
TRBJ1-4 . . TRBV19 CASSIPGAGEKLFF TGTGCCAGTAGTATACCAGGGGCGGGTGAAAAACTGTTTTTT
TRBJ1-2 . TRBD1 TRBV11-1 CASSWGQGGTYGYTF TGTGCCAGCAGCTGGGGACAGGGAGGGACCTATGGCTACACCTTC
TRBJ1-2 . . TRBV28 CASSPWGQGIYYGYTF TGTGCCAGCAGTCCCTGGGGGCAGGGGATCTACTATGGCTACACCTTC
TRBJ2-3 . . TRBV9 CASSGNSHTDTQYF TGTGCCAGCAGCGGAAACTCTCACACAGATACGCAGTATTTT
TRBJ1-2 . TRBD1 TRBV7-2 CASSFRQGQNGYTF TGTGCCAGCAGCTTTCGACAGGGGCAGAATGGCTACACCTTC